Below are 12 T cell receptor beta chains sequenced from a single sample in a study of cytomegalovirus exposure and HLA in healthy donors. The PCR employed 60 Vbeta primers together with 13 Jbeta primers. Measured with immunoSEQ multiplex PCR; TCRdb has only the in-frame clones, and not every one. The table shows some 150,000 clones, with approximately 78% occurring only once. The sample taken for sequencing was PBMCs. These receptors were obtained from a woman aged 25-40 years in good health and CMV-seropositive.

The chain links TRBV7-2 to TRBJ1-5; 10 positions agree with TRBD1. This CDR3 has 16 residues. CDR1 is SGHTA, CDR2 FQGNSA, per germline. V shed 0 bases and J 5 bases; nucleotides not matched to a gene: 4. The CDR3 here is CASSLAGTGAYQPQHF. In DNA, the CDR3 is TGTGCCAGCAGCTTAGCGGGGACAGGGGCATATCAGCCCCAGCATTTT. Filled out from reference TRBV7-2 and TRBJ1-5, the complete variable domain reads GAGVSQSPSNKVTEKGKDVELRCDPISGHTALYWYRQSLGQGLEFLIYFQGNSAPDKSGLPSDRFSAERTGGSVSTLTIQRTQQEDSAVYLCASSLAGTGAYQPQHFGDGTRLSIL.

As regards this clone: The sample holds other DNA sequences that translate to the same CDR3. This chain links TRBV6-5 with TRBJ1-1; D gene unclear. CDR3 length equals 13 residues. The germline V and J ends were trimmed by 0 bases and 5 bases, with 7 bases remaining between them. The germline gives CDR1 MNHEY, CDR2 SVGAGI. CDR3 in amino acids: CASSYSRGTEAFF. In DNA form, the CDR3 reads TGTGCCAGCAGTTACTCGAGAGGGACTGAAGCTTTCTTT.

The chain links TRBV4-3 to TRBJ2-7; the D gene is possibly TRBD1 (6 bases). This CDR3 is built from 15 residues. Germline CDR1 reads LGHNA; CDR2 reads YSLEER. V gave up 0 bases and J gave up 5 bases, with 14 bases separating them. CDR3 DNA sequence: TGCGCCAGCAGCCAAGAGTACAGGGTATATGACGAGCAGTACTTC. Translated: CASSQEYRVYDEQYF.

This clone was counted between two and nine times. The V and J genes are TRBV7-3 and TRBJ2-4, with 7 bases identical to TRBD1. The V gene's germline CDR1 is SGHTA and CDR2 FQGTGA. V gave up 4 bases and J gave up 4 bases; unmatched junction bases: 7. The CDR3 is 15 amino acids. The chain's CDR3 is CASSYKGQEKNIQYF. The CDR3, as DNA: TGTGCCAGCAGCTACAAAGGACAGGAAAAAAACATTCAGTACTTC. The full variable domain, rest sourced from reference TRBV7-3 and TRBJ2-4, is GAGVSQTPSNKVTEKGKYVELRCDPISGHTALYWYRQSLGQGPEFLIYFQGTGAADDSGLPNDRFFAVRPEGSVSTLKIQRTERGDSAVYLCASSYKGQEKNIQYFGAGTRLSVL.

CDR3 bases: TGCGGGCAACAGGGGCGCTATGGCTACACCTTC. Its protein is CGQQGRYGYTF. This rearrangement joins TRBV20-1 to TRBJ1-2; 7 positions match TRBD1. There are 11 residues in the CDR3. Germline lookup yields CDR1 DFQATT and CDR2 SNEGSKA (reference sequence).

This chain connects TRBV7-8 to TRBJ1-6, with D tentatively TRBD1 (5 bases). The V gene's germline CDR1 is SGHVS and CDR2 FQNEAQ. Trimming left V 5 bases short and J 3 bases short, with 11 bases between. The CDR3 is 15 amino acids. In DNA form, the CDR3 reads TGTGCCAGCAGCCCTAGGAGGGGCTATAATTCACCCCTCCACTTT. Translated: CASSPRRGYNSPLHF.

The V and J genes are TRBV7-9 and TRBJ2-1; D may be TRBD1 (6 bases). The CDR3 length is 15 residues. Between the trimmed V and J ends, which lost 4 bases and 8 bases, there was a span of 18 bases. Germline V gives CDR1 SEHNR, CDR2 FQNEAQ (reference sequence). CDR3 sequence reads: CASSSSDRHYHEQFF. CDR3 in DNA: TGTGCCAGCAGCTCCTCCGACAGGCACTATCATGAGCAGTTCTTC.

A few counts support this clone. The rearrangement uses TRBV12-5 and TRBJ1-1; D call uncertain. Per the germline V gene, CDR1 is LGHNT and CDR2 is FRNRAP. This CDR3 has 15 residues. Trimming shortened V by 5 bases and J by 5 bases, and 18 bases separated the two germline ends. The CDR3 bases are TGTGCTAGTGGTCGAAGGGTAACTGGGAGAACTGAAGCTTTCTTT. Amino acid sequence: CASGRRVTGRTEAFF.

The chain joins TRBV5-8 to TRBJ2-5, with no clear D. Between the trimmed V and J ends, which lost 1 base and 2 bases, there was a span of 9 bases. Germline V CDR1 and CDR2: SGHTS, YDEGEE. This CDR3 is built from 14 residues. DNA for the CDR3: TGTGCCAGCAGCTTGAGGCAGGCGCAAGAGACCCAGTACTTC. Protein sequence: CASSLRQAQETQYF.

The chain employs TRBV7-7 and TRBJ2-3; tentative D call: TRBD1 (5 bases). CDR3 length: 14 residues. V was trimmed by 2 bases and J by 4 bases, leaving 10 bases between them. Germline values: CDR1 SSHAT, CDR2 FNYEAQ (reference sequence). The CDR3 here is CASSLRQGSDTQYF. The CDR3 bases are TGTGCCAGCAGCTTACGGCAGGGTTCAGATACGCAGTATTTT.

This clone came up once. This chain links TRBV4-3 with TRBJ2-5; 9 bases align to TRBD1. Near its end, the DNA agrees better with TRBJ2-7, so the J call may be wrong. Germline V CDR1 and CDR2: LGHNA, YSLEER. The CDR3 extends over 15 amino acids. CDR3 sequence: CASSQVLGQGYEQYF. CDR3 nucleotide sequence: TGCGCCAGCAGCCAAGTTCTGGGACAGGGCTACGAGCAGTACTTC.

The chain couples TRBV6-1 to TRBJ1-2, with 7 bases matching TRBD1. CDR1 is MNHNS, CDR2 SASEGT, per germline. The CDR3 extends over 15 amino acids. J lost 5 bases, V lost 4 bases, and 10 bases had no gene match. The CDR3 loop reads CASSGPRRGPYGYTF. The CDR3 region has the DNA TGTGCCAGCAGTGGGCCCAGGAGGGGGCCTTATGGCTACACCTTC.